A single sample is the source of the 2 T cell receptor beta chains below, sequenced in a study of early T cells in non-severe SARS-CoV-2 infection. TCRdb used MiXCR to reprocess the 5' RACE reads, holding one entry per CDR3 protein. The table lists more than 80,000 distinct CDR3 sequences, about an eighth of them singletons. The sequenced sample consisted of whole blood. The receptors stem from an adult who was a healthcare worker with PCR-confirmed SARS-CoV-2 infection or an uninfected control (not recorded which).

V is TRBV30 and J is TRBJ2-7, with TRBD2 identical over 7 bases. The junction had 5 bases not matched to a gene; V was cut back by 4 bases and J by 5 bases. The CDR3 has 12 amino acids. CDR1 and CDR2 (germline): GTSNPN, SVGIG (reference sequence). Here the CDR3 reads CAWTGGGNEQYF. The CDR3 DNA follows: TGTGCCTGGACGGGAGGAGGTAACGAGCAGTACTTC.

There are a few counts of this clonotype. The chain combines TRBV30 with TRBJ1-4; D is unresolved. Germline CDR1 GTSNPN, CDR2 SVGIG (reference sequence). V gave up 4 bases and J gave up 7 bases, with 19 bases separating them. The CDR3 contains 15 residues. The CDR3 nucleotides read TGTGCCTGGAATCCAGGACCGGGATTCGGTGAAAAACTGTTTTTT. Encoded protein: CAWNPGPGFGEKLFF.